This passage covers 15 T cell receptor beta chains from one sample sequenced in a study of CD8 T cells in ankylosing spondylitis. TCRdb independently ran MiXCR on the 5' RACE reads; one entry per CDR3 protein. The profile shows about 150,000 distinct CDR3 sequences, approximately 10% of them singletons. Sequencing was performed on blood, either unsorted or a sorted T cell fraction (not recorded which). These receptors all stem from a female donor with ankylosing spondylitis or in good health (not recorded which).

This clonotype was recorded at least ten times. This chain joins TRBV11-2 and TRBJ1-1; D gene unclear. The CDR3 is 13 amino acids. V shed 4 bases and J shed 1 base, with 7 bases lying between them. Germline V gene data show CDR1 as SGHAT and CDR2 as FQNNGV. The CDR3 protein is CASSSNTNTEAFF. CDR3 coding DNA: TGTGCCAGCAGCTCAAATACGAACACTGAAGCTTTCTTT. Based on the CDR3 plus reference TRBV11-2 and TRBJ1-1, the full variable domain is EAGVAQSPRYKIIEKRQSVAFWCNPISGHATLYWYQQILGQGPKLLIQFQNNGVVDDSQLPKDRFSAERLKGVDSTLKIQPAKLEDSAVYLCASSSNTNTEAFFGQGTRLTVV.

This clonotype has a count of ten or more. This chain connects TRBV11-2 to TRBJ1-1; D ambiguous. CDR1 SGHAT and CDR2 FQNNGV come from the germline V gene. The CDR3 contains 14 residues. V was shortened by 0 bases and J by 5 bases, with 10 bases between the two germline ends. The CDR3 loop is CASSLDRRETEAFF. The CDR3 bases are TGTGCCAGCAGCTTAGACCGGAGAGAGACTGAAGCTTTCTTT.

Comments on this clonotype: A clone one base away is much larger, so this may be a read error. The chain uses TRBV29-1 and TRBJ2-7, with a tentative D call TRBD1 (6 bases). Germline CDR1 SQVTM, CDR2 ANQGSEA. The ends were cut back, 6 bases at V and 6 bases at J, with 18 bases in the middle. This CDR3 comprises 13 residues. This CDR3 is CSVLPGTTCEQYF. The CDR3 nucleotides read TGCAGCGTACTTCCCGGGACAACCTGCGAGCAGTACTTC.

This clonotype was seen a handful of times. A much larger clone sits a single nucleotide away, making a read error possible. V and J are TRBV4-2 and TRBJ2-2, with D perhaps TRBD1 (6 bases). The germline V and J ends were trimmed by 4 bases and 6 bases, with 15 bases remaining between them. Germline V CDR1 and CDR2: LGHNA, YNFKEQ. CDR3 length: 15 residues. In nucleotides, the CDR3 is TGTGCCAGCAGCCCCGCCGGGACATGGTCCGGGGAGCTGTTTTTT. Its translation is CASSPAGTWSGELFF.

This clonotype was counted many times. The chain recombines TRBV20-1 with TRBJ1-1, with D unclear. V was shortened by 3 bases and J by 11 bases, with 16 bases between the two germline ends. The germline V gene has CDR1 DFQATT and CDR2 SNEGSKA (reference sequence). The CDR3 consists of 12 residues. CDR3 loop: CSARTLQDFAFF. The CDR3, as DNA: TGCAGTGCTAGGACCCTCCAGGATTTTGCTTTCTTT.

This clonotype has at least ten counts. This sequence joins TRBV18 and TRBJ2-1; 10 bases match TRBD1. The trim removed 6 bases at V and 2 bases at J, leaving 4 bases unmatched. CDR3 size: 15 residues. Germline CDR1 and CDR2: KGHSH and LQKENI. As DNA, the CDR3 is TGTGCCAGCTCGCGGGACAGGGGTCCCTACAATGAGCAGTTCTTC. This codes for CASSRDRGPYNEQFF.

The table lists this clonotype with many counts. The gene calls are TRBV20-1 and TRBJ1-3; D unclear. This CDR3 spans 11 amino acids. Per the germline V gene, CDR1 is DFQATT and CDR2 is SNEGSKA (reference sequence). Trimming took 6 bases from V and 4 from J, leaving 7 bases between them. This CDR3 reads CSASAGNTIYF. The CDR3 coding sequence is TGCAGTGCCTCAGCCGGAAACACCATATATTTT.

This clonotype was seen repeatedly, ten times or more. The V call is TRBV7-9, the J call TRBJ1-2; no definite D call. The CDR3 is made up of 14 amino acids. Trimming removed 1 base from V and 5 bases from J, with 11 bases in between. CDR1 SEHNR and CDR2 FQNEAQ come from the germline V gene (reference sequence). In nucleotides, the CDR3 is TGTGCCAGCAGCTTAGTCCACGGGCCGTATGGCTACACCTTC. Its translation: CASSLVHGPYGYTF.

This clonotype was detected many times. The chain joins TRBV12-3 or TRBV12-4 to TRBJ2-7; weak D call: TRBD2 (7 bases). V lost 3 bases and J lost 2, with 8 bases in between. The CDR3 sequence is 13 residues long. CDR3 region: CASSFGGPYEQYF. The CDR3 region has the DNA TGTGCCAGCAGTTTCGGGGGGCCCTACGAGCAGTACTTC.

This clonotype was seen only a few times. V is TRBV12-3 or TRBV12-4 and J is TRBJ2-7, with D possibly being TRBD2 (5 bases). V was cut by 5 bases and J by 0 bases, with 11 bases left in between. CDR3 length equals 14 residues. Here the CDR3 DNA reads TGTGCCAGCAGTCGCCTGGGGAGCTCCTACGAGCAGTACTTC. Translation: CASSRLGSSYEQYF.

The CDR3 nucleotides read TGTGCCAGCAGACTCCTCGCAGGGGGCGGCTCCTACGAGCAGTACTTC. Its translation: CASRLLAGGGSYEQYF. The V gene is TRBV6-2 or TRBV6-3, the J gene TRBJ2-7; 8 positions agree with TRBD1. The CDR3 spans 16 residues. Germline values: CDR1 MNHEY, CDR2 SVGEGT. Trimming at V came to 6 bases and at J to 0 bases, leaving 10 bases not matched to a gene.

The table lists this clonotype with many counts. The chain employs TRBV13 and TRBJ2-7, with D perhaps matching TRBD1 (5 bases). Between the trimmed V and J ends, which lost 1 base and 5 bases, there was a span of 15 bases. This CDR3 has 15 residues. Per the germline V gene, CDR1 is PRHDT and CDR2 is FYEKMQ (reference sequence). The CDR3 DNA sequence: TGTGCCAGCAGCTTAGAGCAGGGAATGACTGACGAGCAGTACTTC. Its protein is CASSLEQGMTDEQYF.

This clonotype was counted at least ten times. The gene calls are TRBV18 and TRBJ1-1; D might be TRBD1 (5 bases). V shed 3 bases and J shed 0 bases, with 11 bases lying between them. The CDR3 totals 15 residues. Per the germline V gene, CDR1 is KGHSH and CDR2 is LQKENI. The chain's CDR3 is CASSPTQGMNTEAFF. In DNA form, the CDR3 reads TGTGCCAGCTCACCCACCCAGGGAATGAACACTGAAGCTTTCTTT. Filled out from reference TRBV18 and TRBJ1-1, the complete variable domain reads NAGVMQNPRHLVRRRGQEARLRCSPMKGHSHVYWYRQLPEEGLKFMVYLQKENIIDESGMPKERFSAEFPKEGPSILRIQQVVRGDSAAYFCASSPTQGMNTEAFFGQGTRLTVV.

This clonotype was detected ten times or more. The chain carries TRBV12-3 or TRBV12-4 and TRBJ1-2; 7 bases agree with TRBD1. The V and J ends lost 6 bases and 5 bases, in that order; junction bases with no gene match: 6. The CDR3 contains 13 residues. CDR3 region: CASSTGVPYGYTF. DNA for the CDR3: TGTGCCAGCAGCACAGGGGTCCCGTATGGCTACACCTTC.

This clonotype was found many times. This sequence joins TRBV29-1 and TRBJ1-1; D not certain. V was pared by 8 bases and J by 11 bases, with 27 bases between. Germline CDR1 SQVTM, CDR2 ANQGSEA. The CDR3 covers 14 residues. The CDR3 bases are TGCAGCCCCCCGAGGAAGGTCCCTGATCCGCTCGCTTTCTTT. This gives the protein CSPPRKVPDPLAFF. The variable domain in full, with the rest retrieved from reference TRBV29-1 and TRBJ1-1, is SAVISQKPSRDICQRGTSLTIQCQVDSQVTMMFWYRQQPGQSLTLIATANQGSEATYESGFVIDKFPISRPNLTFSTLTVSNMSPEDSSIYLCSPPRKVPDPLAFFGQGTRLTVV.